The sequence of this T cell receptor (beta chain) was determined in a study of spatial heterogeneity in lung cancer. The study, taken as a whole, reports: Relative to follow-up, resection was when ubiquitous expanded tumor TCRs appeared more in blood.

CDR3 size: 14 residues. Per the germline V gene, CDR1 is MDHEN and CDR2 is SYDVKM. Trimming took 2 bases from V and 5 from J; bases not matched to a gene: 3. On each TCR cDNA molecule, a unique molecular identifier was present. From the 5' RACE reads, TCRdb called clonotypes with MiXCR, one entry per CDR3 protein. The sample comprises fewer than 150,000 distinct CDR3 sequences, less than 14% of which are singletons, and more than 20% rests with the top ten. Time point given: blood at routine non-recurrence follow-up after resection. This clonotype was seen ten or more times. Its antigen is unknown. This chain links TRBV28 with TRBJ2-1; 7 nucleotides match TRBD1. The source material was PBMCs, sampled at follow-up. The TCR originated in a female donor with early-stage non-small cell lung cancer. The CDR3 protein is CASSLRTGHNEQFF. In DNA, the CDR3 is TGTGCCAGCAGTTTAAGGACAGGACACAATGAGCAGTTCTTC. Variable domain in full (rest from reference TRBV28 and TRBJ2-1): DVKVTQSSRYLVKRTGEKVFLECVQDMDHENMFWYRQDPGLGLRLIYFSYDVKMKEKGDIPEGYSVSREKKERFSLILESASTNQTSMYLCASSLRTGHNEQFFGPGTRLTVL.